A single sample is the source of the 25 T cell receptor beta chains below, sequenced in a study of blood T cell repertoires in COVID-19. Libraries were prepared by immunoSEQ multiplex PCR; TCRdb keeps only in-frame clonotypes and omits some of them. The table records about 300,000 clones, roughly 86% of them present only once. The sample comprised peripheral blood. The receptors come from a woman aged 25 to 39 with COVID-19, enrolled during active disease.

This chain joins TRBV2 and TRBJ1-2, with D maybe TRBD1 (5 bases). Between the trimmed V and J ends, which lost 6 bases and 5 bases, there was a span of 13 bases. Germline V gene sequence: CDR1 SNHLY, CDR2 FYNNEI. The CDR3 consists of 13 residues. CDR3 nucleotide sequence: TGTGCCAGCAGCGGCGGGGCCCAATATGGCTACACCTTC. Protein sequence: CASSGGAQYGYTF.

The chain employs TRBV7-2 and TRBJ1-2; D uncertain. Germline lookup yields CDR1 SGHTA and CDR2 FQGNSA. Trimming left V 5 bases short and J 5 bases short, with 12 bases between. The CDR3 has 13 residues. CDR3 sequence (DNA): TGTGCCAGCAGCCCCGACCTGAGGTATGGCTACACCTTC. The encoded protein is CASSPDLRYGYTF.

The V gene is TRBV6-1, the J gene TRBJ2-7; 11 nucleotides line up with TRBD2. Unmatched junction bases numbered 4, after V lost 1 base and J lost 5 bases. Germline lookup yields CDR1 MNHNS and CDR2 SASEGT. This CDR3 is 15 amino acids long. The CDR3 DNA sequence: TGTGCCAGCAGTGAAGATAGCGGGGGGGGCAACGAGCAGTACTTC. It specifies CASSEDSGGGNEQYF.

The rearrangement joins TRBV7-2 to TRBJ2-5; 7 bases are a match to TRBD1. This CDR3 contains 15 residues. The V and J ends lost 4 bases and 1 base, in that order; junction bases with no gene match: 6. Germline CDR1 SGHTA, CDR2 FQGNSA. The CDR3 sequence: CASSSQGQPQETQYF. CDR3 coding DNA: TGTGCCAGCAGCTCTCAGGGACAGCCCCAAGAGACCCAGTACTTC.

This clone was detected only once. The CDR3 nucleotides read TGTGCCTGGAGTCAACCCCAGGGAACTATGAACACTGAAGCTTTCTTT. Translation gives CAWSQPQGTMNTEAFF. The chain recombines TRBV30 with TRBJ1-1; possibly TRBD1 for D (5 bases). The V gene's germline CDR1 is GTSNPN and CDR2 SVGIG (reference sequence). The CDR3 has 16 residues. Trimming took off 2 bases at V and 0 bases at J, with 16 bases between the two ends.

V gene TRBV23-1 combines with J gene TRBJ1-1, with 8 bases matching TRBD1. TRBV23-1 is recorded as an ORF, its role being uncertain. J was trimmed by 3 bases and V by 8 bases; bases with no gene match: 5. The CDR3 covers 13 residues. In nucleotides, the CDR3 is TGCGCCAGCCGGACAGGGAGGGACACTGAAGCTTTCTTT. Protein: CASRTGRDTEAFF.

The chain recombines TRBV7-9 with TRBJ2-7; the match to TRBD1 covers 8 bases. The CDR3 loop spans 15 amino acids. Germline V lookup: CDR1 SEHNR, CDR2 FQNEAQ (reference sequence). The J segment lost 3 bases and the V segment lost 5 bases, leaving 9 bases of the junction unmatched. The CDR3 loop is CASSQTRTGSYEQYF. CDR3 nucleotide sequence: TGTGCCAGCAGCCAAACCCGGACAGGGAGCTACGAGCAGTACTTC.

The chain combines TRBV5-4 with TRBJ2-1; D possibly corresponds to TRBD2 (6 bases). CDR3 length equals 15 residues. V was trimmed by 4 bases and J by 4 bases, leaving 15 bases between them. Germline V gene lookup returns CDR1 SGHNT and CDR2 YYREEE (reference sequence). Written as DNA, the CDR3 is TGTGCCAGCAGCCTCCTAGGGACTGAGTACAATGAGCAGTTCTTC. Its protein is CASSLLGTEYNEQFF. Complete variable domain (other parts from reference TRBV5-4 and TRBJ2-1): ETGVTQSPTHLIKTRGQQVTLRCSSQSGHNTVSWYQQALGQGPQFIFQYYREEENGRGNFPPRFSGLQFPNYSSELNVNALELDDSALYLCASSLLGTEYNEQFFGPGTRLTVL.

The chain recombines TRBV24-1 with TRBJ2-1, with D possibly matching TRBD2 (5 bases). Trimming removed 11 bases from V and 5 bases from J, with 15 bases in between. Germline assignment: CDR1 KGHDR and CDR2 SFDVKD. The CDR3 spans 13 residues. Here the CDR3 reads CAISKEVDNEQFF. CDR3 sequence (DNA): TGTGCCATCTCGAAGGAGGTCGACAATGAGCAGTTCTTC.

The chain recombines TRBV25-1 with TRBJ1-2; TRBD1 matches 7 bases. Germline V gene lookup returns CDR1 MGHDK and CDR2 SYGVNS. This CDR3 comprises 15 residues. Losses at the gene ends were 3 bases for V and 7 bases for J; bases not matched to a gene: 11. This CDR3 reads CASSDLQGPAGGYTF. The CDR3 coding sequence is TGTGCCAGCAGTGACTTACAGGGGCCAGCGGGTGGCTACACCTTC.

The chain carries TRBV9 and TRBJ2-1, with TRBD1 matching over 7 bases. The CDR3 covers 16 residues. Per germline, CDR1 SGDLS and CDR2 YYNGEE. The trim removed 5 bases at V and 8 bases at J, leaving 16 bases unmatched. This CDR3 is CASREGRQGALDEQFF. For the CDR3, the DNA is TGTGCCAGCAGGGAAGGGAGACAGGGCGCCCTTGATGAGCAGTTCTTC.

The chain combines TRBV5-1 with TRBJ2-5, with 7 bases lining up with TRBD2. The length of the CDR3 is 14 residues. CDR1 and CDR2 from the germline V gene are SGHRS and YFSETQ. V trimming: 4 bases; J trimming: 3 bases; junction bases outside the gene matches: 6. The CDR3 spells CASSAGVTKETQYF. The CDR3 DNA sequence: TGCGCCAGCAGCGCGGGGGTTACTAAAGAGACCCAGTACTTC.

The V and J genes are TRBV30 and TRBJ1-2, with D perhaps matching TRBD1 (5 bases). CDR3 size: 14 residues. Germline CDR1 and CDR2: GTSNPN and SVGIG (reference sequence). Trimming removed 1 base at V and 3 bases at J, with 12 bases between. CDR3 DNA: TGTGCCTGGAGTGAGGCTCCCAGGGACTATGGCTACACCTTC. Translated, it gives CAWSEAPRDYGYTF.

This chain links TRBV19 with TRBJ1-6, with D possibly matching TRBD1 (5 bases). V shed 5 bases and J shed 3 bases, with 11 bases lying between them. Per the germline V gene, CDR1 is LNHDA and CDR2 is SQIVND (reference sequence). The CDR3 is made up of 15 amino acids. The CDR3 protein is CASSLGHLYNSPLHF. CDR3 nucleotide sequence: TGTGCCAGTAGTCTTGGACACCTCTATAATTCACCCCTCCACTTT. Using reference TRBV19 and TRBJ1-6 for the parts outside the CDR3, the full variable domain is DGGITQSPKYLFRKEGQNVTLSCEQNLNHDAMYWYRQDPGQGLRLIYYSQIVNDFQKGDIAEGYSVSREKKESFPLTVTSAQKNPTAFYLCASSLGHLYNSPLHFGNGTRLTVT.

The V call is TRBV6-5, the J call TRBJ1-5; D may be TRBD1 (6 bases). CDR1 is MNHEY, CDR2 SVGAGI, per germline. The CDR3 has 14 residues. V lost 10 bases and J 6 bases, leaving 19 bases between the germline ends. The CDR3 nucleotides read TGTGCCACCGCTAATGGGGGCCCCGGTCAGCCCCAGCATTTT. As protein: CATANGGPGQPQHF.

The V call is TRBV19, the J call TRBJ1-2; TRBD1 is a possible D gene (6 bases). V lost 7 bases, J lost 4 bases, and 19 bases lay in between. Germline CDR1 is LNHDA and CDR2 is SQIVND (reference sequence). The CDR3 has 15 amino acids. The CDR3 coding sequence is TGTGCCAGTATTGAAACCCCGGGACACTTCTATGGCTACACCTTC. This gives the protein CASIETPGHFYGYTF.

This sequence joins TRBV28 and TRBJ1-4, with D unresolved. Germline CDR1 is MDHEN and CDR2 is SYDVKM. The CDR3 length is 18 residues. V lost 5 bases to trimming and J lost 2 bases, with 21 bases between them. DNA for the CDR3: TGTGCCAGCAGTCCCTACGGTTCGGGTCGGAGGACTAATGAAAAACTGTTTTTT. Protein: CASSPYGSGRRTNEKLFF.

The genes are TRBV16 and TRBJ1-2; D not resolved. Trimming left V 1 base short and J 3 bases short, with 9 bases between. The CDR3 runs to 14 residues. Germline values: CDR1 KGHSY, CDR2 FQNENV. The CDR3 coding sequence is TGTGCCAGCAGCCAATGGAGGACGGACTATGGCTACACCTTC. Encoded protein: CASSQWRTDYGYTF.

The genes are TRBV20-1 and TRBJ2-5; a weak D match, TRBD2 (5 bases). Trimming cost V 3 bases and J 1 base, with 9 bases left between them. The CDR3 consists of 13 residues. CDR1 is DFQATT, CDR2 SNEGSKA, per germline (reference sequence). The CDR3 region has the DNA TGCAGTGCTAGTCGGGGAATCCAAGAGACCCAGTACTTC. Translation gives CSASRGIQETQYF.

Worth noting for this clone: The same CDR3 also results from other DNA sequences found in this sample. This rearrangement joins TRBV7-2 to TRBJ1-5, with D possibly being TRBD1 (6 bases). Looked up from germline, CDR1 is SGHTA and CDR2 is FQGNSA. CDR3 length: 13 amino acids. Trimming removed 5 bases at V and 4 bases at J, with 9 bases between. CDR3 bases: TGTGCCAGCAGCCTCGGACAGAATCAGCCCCAGCATTTT. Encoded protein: CASSLGQNQPQHF.

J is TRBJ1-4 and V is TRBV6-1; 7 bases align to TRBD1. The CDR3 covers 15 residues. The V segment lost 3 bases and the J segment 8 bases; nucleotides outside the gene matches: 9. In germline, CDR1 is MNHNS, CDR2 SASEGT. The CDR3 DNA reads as TGTGCCAGCAGTGACATGACAGGGAAGGGGGAAAAACTGTTTTTT. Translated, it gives CASSDMTGKGEKLFF.

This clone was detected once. This chain's CDR3 is CASSAARGKLTSIYGYTF. CDR3 DNA: TGTGCCAGCAGTGCGGCCAGGGGGAAGTTGACGTCCATTTATGGCTACACCTTC. J is TRBJ1-2 and V is TRBV6-1; TRBD1 aligns across 7 bases. V lost 4 bases and J lost 5; bases outside the gene matches: 19. Germline V lookup: CDR1 MNHNS, CDR2 SASEGT. This CDR3 spans 18 amino acids.

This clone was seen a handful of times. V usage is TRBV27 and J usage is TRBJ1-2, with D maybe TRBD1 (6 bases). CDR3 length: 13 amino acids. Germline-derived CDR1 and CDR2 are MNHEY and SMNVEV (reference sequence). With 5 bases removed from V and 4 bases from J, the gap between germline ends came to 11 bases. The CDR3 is CASSPLDSYGYTF. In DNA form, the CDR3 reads TGTGCCAGCAGTCCCCTGGACAGCTATGGCTACACCTTC.

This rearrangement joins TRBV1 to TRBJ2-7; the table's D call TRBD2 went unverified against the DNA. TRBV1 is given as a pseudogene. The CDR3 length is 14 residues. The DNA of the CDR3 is TGCACCAGCAGCCCTAGCGGGGGGGCCGACGAGCAGTACTTC. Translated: CTSSPSGGADEQYF.

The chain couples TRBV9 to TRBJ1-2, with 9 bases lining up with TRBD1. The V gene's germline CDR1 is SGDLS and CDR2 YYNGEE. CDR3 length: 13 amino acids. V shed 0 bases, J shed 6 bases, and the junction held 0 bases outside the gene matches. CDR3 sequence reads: CASSVGTGDGYTF. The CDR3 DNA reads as TGTGCCAGCAGCGTAGGGACAGGGGATGGCTACACCTTC.